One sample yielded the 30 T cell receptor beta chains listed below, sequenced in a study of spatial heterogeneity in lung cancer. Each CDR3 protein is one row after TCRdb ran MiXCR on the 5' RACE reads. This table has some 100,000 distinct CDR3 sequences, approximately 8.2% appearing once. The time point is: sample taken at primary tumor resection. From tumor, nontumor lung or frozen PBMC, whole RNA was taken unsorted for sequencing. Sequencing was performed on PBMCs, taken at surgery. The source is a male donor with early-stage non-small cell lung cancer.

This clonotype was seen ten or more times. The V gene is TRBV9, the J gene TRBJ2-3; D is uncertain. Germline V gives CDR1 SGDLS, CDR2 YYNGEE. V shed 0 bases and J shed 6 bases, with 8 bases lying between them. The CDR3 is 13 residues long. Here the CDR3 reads CASSVVGSDTQYF. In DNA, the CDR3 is TGTGCCAGCAGCGTAGTCGGGTCGGATACGCAGTATTTT.

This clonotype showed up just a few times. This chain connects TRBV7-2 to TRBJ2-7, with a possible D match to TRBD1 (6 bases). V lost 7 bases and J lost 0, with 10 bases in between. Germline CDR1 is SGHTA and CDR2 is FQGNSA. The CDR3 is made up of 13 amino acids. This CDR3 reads CASTRQVSYEQYF. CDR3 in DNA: TGTGCCAGCACCAGACAGGTCTCCTACGAGCAGTACTTC.

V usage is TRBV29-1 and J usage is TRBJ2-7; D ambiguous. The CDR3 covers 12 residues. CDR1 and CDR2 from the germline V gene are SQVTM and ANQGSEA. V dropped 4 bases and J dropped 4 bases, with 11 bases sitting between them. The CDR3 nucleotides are TGCAGCGTTGTAGGGCCCGGATACGAGCAGTACTTC. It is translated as CSVVGPGYEQYF.

CDR3 sequence (DNA): TGCAGTTTGGTTGCGCAGAACACCGGGGAGCTGTTTTTT. Translation gives CSLVAQNTGELFF. The J gene is TRBJ2-2, the V gene TRBV20-1; no clear D. Germline V gives CDR1 DFQATT, CDR2 SNEGSKA (reference sequence). V lost 8 bases, J lost 1 base, and 11 bases lay in between. This CDR3 contains 13 residues.

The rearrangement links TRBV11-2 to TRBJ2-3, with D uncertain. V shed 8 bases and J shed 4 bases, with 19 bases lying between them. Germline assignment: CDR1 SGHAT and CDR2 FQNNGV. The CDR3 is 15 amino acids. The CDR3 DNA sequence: TGTGCCAGCCCACCGGATCTGGGTGCCTCAGATACGCAGTATTTT. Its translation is CASPPDLGASDTQYF.

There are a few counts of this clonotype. In nucleotides, the CDR3 is TGTGCCAGCAGCGCCGGGACCCCCGGGGAGACCCAGTACTTC. Residues: CASSAGTPGETQYF. The gene calls are TRBV6-1 and TRBJ2-5; D could derive from TRBD1 or TRBD2 (5 bases each). Germline V CDR1 and CDR2: MNHNS, SASEGT. Trimming removed 6 bases at V and 5 bases at J, with 16 bases between. This CDR3 has 14 amino acids.

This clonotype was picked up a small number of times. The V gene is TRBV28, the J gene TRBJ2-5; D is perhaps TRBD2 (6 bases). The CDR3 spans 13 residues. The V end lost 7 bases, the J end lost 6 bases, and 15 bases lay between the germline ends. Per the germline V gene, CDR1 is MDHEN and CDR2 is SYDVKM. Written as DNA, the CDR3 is TGTGCCAGCACCGAGGGACTTAGGCAGACCCAGTACTTC. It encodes CASTEGLRQTQYF. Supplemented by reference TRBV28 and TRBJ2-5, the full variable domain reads DVKVTQSSRYLVKRTGEKVFLECVQDMDHENMFWYRQDPGLGLRLIYFSYDVKMKEKGDIPEGYSVSREKKERFSLILESASTNQTSMYLCASTEGLRQTQYFGPGTRLLVL.

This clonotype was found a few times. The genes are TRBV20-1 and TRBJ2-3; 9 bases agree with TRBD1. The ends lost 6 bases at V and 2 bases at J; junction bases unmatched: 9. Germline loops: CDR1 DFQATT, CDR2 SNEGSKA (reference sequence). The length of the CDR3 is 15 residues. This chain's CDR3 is CSAQLGQGSTDTQYF. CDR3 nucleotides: TGCAGTGCCCAATTGGGACAGGGTTCCACAGATACGCAGTATTTT.

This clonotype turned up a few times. CDR3 sequence reads: CSAGGTGGFEETQYF. The CDR3 DNA sequence: TGCAGTGCTGGGGGGACAGGGGGTTTCGAGGAGACCCAGTACTTC. This rearrangement joins TRBV20-1 to TRBJ2-5; TRBD1 matches at 11 bases. CDR1 is DFQATT, CDR2 SNEGSKA, per germline (reference sequence). V lost 5 bases and J lost 5; bases outside the gene matches: 10. The CDR3 runs 15 residues.

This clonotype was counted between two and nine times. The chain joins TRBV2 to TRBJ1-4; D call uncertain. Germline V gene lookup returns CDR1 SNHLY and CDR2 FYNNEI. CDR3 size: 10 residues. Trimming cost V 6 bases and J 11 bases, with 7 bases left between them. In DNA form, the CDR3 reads TGTGCCAGCAGATCCGGGAAACTGTTTTTT. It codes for CASRSGKLFF.

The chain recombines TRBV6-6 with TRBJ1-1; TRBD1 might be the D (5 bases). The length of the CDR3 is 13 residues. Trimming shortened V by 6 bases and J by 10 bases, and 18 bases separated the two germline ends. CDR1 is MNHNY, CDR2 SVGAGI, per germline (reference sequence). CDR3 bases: TGTGCCAGCAGCGAAGGATTGGGGGTGAGAGCTTTCTTT. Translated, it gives CASSEGLGVRAFF.

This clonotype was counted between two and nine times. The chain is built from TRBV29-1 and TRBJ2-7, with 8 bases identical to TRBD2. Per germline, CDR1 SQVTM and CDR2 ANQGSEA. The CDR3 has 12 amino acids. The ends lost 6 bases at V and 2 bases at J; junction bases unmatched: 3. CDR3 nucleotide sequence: TGCAGCGTAGCGGGGGACCCCTACGAGCAGTACTTC. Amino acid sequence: CSVAGDPYEQYF.

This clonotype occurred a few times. CDR3 bases: TGTGCCATCGCGAAGGCAGAAGGATTCCAAGAGACCCAGTACTTC. Amino acids: CAIAKAEGFQETQYF. This sequence joins TRBV10-3 and TRBJ2-5; D gene uncertain. Trimming took 8 bases from V and 1 from J, leaving 17 bases between them. Per germline, CDR1 ENHRY and CDR2 SYGVKD. This CDR3 has 15 amino acids.

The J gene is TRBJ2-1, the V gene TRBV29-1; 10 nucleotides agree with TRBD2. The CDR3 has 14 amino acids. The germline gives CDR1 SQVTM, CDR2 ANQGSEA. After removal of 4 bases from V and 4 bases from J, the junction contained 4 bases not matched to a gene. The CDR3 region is CSVATSGTYNEQFF. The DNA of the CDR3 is TGCAGCGTTGCAACTAGCGGGACTTACAATGAGCAGTTCTTC.

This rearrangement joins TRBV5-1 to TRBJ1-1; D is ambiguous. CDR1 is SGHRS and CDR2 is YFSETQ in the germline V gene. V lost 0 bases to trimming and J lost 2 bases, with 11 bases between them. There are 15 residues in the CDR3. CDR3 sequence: CASSLGRVRNTEAFF. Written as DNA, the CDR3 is TGCGCCAGCAGCTTGGGGAGGGTCCGAAACACTGAAGCTTTCTTT.

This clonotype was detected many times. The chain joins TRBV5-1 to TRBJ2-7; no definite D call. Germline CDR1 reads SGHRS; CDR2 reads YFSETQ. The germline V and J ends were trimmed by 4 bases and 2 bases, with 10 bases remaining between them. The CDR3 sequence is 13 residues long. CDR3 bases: TGCGCCAGCAGCCTATCTACAGCCTACGAGCAGTACTTC. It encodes CASSLSTAYEQYF.

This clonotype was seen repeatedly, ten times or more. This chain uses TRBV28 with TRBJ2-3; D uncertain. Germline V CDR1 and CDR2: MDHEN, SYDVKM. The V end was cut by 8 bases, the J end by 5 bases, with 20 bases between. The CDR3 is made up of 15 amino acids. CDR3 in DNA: TGTGCCAGCTCAACTATAGGGCAATGGGGAGATACGCAGTATTTT. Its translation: CASSTIGQWGDTQYF.

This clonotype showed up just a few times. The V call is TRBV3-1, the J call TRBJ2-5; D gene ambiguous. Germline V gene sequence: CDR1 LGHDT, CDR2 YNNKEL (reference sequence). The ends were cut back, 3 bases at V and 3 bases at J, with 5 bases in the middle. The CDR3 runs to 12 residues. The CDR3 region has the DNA TGTGCCAGCAGCCATATTGAAGAGACCCAGTACTTC. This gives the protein CASSHIEETQYF.

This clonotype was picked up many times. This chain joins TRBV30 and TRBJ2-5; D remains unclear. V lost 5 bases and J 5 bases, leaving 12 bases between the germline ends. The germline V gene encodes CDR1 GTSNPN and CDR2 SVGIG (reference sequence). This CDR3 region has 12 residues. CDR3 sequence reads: CAWGRHKETQYF. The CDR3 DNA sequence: TGTGCCTGGGGCCGACACAAGGAGACCCAGTACTTC.

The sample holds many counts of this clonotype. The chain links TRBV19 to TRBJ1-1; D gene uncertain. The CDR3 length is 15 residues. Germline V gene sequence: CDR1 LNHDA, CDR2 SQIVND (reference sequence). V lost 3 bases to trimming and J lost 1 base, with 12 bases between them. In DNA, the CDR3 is TGTGCCAGTAGTATCCTAGGGATAGGGAACACTGAAGCTTTCTTT. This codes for CASSILGIGNTEAFF.

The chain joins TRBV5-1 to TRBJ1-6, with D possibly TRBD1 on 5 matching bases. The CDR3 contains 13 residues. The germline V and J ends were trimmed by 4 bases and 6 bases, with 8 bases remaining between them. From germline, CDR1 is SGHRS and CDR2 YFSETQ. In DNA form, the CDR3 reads TGCGCCAGCAGCCAAGACAGTAATTCACCCCTCCACTTT. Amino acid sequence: CASSQDSNSPLHF.

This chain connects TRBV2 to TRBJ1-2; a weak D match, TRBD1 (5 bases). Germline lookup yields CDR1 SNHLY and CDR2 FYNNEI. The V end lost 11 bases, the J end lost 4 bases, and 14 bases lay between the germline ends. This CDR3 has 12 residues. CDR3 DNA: TGTGCCGGAAAACAGGAGGCCTATGGCTACACCTTC. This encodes CAGKQEAYGYTF.

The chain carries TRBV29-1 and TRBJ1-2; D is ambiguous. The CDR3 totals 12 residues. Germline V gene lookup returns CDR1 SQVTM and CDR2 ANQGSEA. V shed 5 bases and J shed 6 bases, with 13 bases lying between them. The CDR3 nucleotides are TGCAGCGTTACCCTACCGGTGAATGGCTACACCTTC. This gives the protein CSVTLPVNGYTF.

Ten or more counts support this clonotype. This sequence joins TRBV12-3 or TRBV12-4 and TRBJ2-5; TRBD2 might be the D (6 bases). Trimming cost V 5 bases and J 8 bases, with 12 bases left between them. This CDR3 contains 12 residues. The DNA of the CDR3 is TGTGCCAGCAGTGGGGGGTCAGGAACCCAGTACTTC. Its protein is CASSGGSGTQYF.

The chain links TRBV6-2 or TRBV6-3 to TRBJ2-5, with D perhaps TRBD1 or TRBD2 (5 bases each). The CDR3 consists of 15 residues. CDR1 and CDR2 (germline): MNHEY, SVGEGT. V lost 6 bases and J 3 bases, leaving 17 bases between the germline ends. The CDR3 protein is CASSLLGTEEETQYF. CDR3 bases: TGTGCCAGCAGCTTGCTCGGGACGGAAGAAGAGACCCAGTACTTC.

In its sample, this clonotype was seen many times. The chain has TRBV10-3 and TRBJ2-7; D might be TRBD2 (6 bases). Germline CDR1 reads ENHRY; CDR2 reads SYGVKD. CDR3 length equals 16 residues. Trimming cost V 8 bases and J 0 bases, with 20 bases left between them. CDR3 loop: CAISTGSSGSSYEQYF. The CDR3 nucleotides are TGTGCCATCTCAACGGGAAGTAGCGGTAGCTCCTACGAGCAGTACTTC.

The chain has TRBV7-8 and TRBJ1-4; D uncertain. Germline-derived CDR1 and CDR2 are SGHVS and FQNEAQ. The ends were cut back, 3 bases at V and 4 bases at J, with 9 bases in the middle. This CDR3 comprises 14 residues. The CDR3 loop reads CASSLRGRNEKLFF. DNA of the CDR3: TGTGCCAGCAGCTTGCGTGGGCGTAATGAAAAACTGTTTTTT.

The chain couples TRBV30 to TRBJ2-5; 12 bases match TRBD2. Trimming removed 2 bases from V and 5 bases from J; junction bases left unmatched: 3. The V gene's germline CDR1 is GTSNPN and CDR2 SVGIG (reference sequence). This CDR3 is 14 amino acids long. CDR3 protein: CAWSTSGGTETQYF. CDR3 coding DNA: TGTGCCTGGAGTACTAGCGGGGGGACCGAGACCCAGTACTTC.

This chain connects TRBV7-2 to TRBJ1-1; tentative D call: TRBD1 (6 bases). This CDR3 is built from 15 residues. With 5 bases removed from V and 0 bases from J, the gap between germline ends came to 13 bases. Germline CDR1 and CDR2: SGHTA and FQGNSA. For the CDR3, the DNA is TGTGCCAGCAGCCCCAGGGGACGCATGAACACTGAAGCTTTCTTT. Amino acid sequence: CASSPRGRMNTEAFF. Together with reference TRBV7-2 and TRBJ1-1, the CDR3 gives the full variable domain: GAGVSQSPSNKVTEKGKDVELRCDPISGHTALYWYRQSLGQGLEFLIYFQGNSAPDKSGLPSDRFSAERTGGSVSTLTIQRTQQEDSAVYLCASSPRGRMNTEAFFGQGTRLTVV.

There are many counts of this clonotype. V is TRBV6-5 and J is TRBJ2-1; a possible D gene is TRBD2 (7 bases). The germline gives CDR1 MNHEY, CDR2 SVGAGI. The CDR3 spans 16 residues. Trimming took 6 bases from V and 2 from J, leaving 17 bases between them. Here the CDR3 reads CASRREGGAPYNEQFF. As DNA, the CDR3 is TGTGCCAGCAGACGCGAGGGGGGGGCCCCCTACAATGAGCAGTTCTTC.